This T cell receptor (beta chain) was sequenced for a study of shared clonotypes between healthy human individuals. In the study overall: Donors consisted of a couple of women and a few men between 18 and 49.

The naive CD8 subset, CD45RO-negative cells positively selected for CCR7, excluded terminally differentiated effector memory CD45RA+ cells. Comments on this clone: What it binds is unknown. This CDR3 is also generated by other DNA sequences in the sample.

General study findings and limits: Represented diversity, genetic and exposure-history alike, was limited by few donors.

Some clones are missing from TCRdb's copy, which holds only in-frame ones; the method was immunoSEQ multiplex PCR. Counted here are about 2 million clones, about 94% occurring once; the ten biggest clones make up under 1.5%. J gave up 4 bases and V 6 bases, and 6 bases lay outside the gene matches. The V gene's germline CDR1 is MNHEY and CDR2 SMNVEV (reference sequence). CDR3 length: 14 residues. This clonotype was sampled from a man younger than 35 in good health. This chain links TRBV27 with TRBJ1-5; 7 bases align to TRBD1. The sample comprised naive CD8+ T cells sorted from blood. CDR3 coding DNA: TGTGCCAGCAGCCTACGACAGGGTAATCAGCCCCAGCATTTT. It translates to CASSLRQGNQPQHF.